Shown below are 16 T cell receptor beta chains from a single sample sequenced in a study of vaccination effects on CD4 cells after COVID-19. No cognate antigen is known for these TCRs. The repertoire was sequenced with immunoSEQ multiplex PCR; TCRdb's copy has only in-frame clones and lacks some. The top ten clones hold roughly a quarter of a sample with about 66,000 clones, approximately 72% of them seen once. Following culture for 9 to 11 days, CD4+ T cells were isolated. Source: CD4+ T cells from PBMCs cultured without peptide, taken before COVID-19 vaccination. Receptor source: a human donor who had a prior SARS-CoV-2 infection.

The chain couples TRBV12-3 or TRBV12-4 to TRBJ1-2; D is unclear. Trimming left V 1 base short and J 2 bases short, with 5 bases between. This CDR3 contains 13 residues. This CDR3 is CASSLGRNYGYTF. DNA of the CDR3: TGTGCCAGCAGTTTAGGCAGGAACTATGGCTACACCTTC.

This clone was counted between two and nine times. The rearrangement links TRBV18 to TRBJ1-2; D not resolved. Germline V gene lookup returns CDR1 KGHSH and CDR2 LQKENI. Trimming stripped 0 bases from V and 5 bases from J, with 10 bases between. The CDR3 sequence is 14 residues long. Here the CDR3 DNA reads TGTGCCAGCTCACCACCGGGCAATGGGTATGGCTACACCTTC. As protein: CASSPPGNGYGYTF. Full variable domain (outside the CDR3, taken from reference TRBV18 and TRBJ1-2): NAGVMQNPRHLVRRRGQEARLRCSPMKGHSHVYWYRQLPEEGLKFMVYLQKENIIDESGMPKERFSAEFPKEGPSILRIQQVVRGDSAAYFCASSPPGNGYGYTFGSGTRLTVV.

The chain carries TRBV24-1 and TRBJ2-1, with D uncertain. The CDR3 runs to 13 residues. Germline V gene sequence: CDR1 KGHDR, CDR2 SFDVKD. V lost 4 bases to trimming and J lost 4 bases, with 7 bases between them. This chain's CDR3 is CATSENEYNEQFF. The CDR3 nucleotides are TGTGCCACCAGTGAGAATGAATACAATGAGCAGTTCTTC.

This chain uses TRBV5-1 with TRBJ2-7; D is uncertain. Germline assignment: CDR1 SGHRS and CDR2 YFSETQ. This CDR3 is built from 14 residues. The V end was cut by 0 bases, the J end by 5 bases, with 12 bases between. As DNA, the CDR3 is TGCGCCAGCAGCTTGGAGCCTCTATCCAACGAGCAGTACTTC. Translation gives CASSLEPLSNEQYF.

The chain combines TRBV7-9 with TRBJ1-1, with unresolved D. Germline CDR1 SEHNR, CDR2 FQNEAQ (reference sequence). CDR3 length equals 15 residues. V lost 4 bases and J lost 6, with 18 bases in between. CDR3 protein: CASSSGTYGAAEAFF. Written as DNA, the CDR3 is TGTGCCAGCAGCTCGGGAACGTATGGAGCTGCTGAAGCTTTCTTT.

The CDR3 sequence is CASSPLAEPYNEQFF. The CDR3 DNA reads TGTGCCAGTAGCCCACTAGCGGAGCCCTACAATGAGCAGTTCTTC. The V call is TRBV19, the J call TRBJ2-1; 8 bases are a match to TRBD2. Germline-derived CDR1 and CDR2 are LNHDA and SQIVND (reference sequence). The CDR3 totals 15 residues. The V gene end was trimmed by 6 bases and the J gene end by 2 bases; junction bases not matched to a gene: 6. The full variable domain, in which reference TRBV19 and TRBJ2-1 provide the parts outside the CDR3, is DGGITQSPKYLFRKEGQNVTLSCEQNLNHDAMYWYRQDPGQGLRLIYYSQIVNDFQKGDIAEGYSVSREKKESFPLTVTSAQKNPTAFYLCASSPLAEPYNEQFFGPGTRLTVL.

The chain is built from TRBV6-5 and TRBJ1-1; D is perhaps TRBD1 (5 bases). The CDR3 contains 14 residues. Trimming cost V 6 bases and J 4 bases, with 15 bases left between them. Per germline, CDR1 MNHEY and CDR2 SVGAGI. CDR3 region: CASSRGGVSTEAFF. CDR3 nucleotide sequence: TGTGCCAGCAGCCGCGGGGGGGTAAGCACTGAAGCTTTCTTT.

V and J are TRBV20-1 and TRBJ2-1; weak D call: TRBD2 (7 bases). Trimming removed 3 bases from V and 10 bases from J, with 31 bases in between. The CDR3 has 18 amino acids. The germline V gene has CDR1 DFQATT and CDR2 SNEGSKA (reference sequence). The CDR3 protein is CSASRNYREGTLPYEQFF. The DNA for the CDR3 is TGCAGTGCTAGTCGCAATTACAGGGAGGGGACGCTCCCTTACGAGCAGTTCTTC.

The CDR3 loop reads CATSRGQGRTYEQYF. The CDR3 region has the DNA TGTGCCACCAGCAGAGGCCAGGGGCGGACCTACGAGCAGTACTTC. This chain joins TRBV15 and TRBJ2-7; D may be TRBD1 (6 bases). With 1 base removed from V and 2 bases from J, the gap between germline ends came to 12 bases. The CDR3 is 15 amino acids. The germline V gene has CDR1 LNHNV and CDR2 YYDKDF (reference sequence). Drawing the rest from reference TRBV15 and TRBJ2-7, the complete variable domain is DAMVIQNPRYQVTQFGKPVTLSCSQTLNHNVMYWYQQKSSQAPKLLFHYYDKDFNNEADTPDNFQSRRPNTSFCFLDIRSPGLGDTAMYLCATSRGQGRTYEQYFGPGTRLTVT.

The chain combines TRBV5-8 with TRBJ2-2, with 7 bases matching TRBD1. The CDR3 has 16 residues. J gave up 0 bases and V 1 base, and 3 bases lay outside the gene matches. Germline V gene data show CDR1 as SGHTS and CDR2 as YDEGEE. The CDR3: CASSLSGTANTGELFF. The CDR3, as DNA: TGTGCCAGCAGCTTGTCCGGGACAGCGAACACCGGGGAGCTGTTTTTT.

This clone was seen only a few times. V gene TRBV15 combines with J gene TRBJ2-5; D possibly matches TRBD1 or TRBD2 (5 bases each). V lost 3 bases to trimming and J lost 10 bases, with 21 bases between them. The CDR3 has 15 amino acids. Germline-derived CDR1 and CDR2 are LNHNV and YYDKDF (reference sequence). CDR3 sequence: CATSRTDSGPGDQYF. CDR3 in DNA: TGTGCCACCAGCAGGACCGACTCGGGACCGGGCGACCAGTACTTC.

The genes are TRBV19 and TRBJ1-5, with D perhaps matching TRBD1 (6 bases). CDR3 length equals 16 residues. V shed 3 bases and J shed 3 bases, with 15 bases lying between them. Germline V gene sequence: CDR1 LNHDA, CDR2 SQIVND (reference sequence). The CDR3 DNA follows: TGTGCCAGTAGTATTAGCCCCACAGGGACCAATCAGCCCCAGCATTTT. It specifies CASSISPTGTNQPQHF.

This rearrangement joins TRBV3-1 (or the pseudogene TRBV3-2) to TRBJ1-1; 7 bases are a match to TRBD1. The germline gives CDR1 LGHDT, CDR2 YNNKEL (reference sequence). This CDR3 has 14 residues. With V trimmed by 2 bases and J by 2 bases, 2 bases remained unmatched. The CDR3 spells CASSQQGGNTEAFF. The CDR3 region has the DNA TGTGCCAGCAGCCAACAGGGGGGAAACACTGAAGCTTTCTTT.

The V and J genes are TRBV28 and TRBJ1-2; D ambiguous. This CDR3 spans 16 amino acids. The V end lost 2 bases, the J end lost 2 bases, and 15 bases lay between the germline ends. In germline, CDR1 is MDHEN, CDR2 SYDVKM. The CDR3 nucleotides read TGTGCCAGCAGTTTACATTTAGGAGGATCCAACTATGGCTACACCTTC. This translates into CASSLHLGGSNYGYTF.

The chain carries TRBV2 and TRBJ2-3, with 12 nucleotides matching TRBD1. The CDR3 extends over 15 amino acids. V shed 5 bases, J shed 4 bases, and the junction held 4 bases outside the gene matches. Germline V lookup: CDR1 SNHLY, CDR2 FYNNEI. The CDR3: CASSWDRGHADTQYF. The CDR3, as DNA: TGTGCCAGCAGTTGGGACAGGGGGCACGCAGATACGCAGTATTTT.

This chain links TRBV4-3 with TRBJ1-1, with a possible D match to TRBD1 (6 bases). The CDR3 has 16 amino acids. V lost 0 bases and J lost 2, with 13 bases in between. The germline gives CDR1 LGHNA, CDR2 YSLEER. The CDR3 here is CASSQEWGGANTEAFF. The CDR3, as DNA: TGCGCCAGCAGCCAAGAATGGGGGGGGGCCAACACTGAAGCTTTCTTT.